This TCR beta chain was profiled in a study of cytomegalovirus exposure and HLA in healthy donors. The overall study: One earlier analysis, a look at 150 million to 200 million T cells, found some 100 million unique TCR beta sequences. Study findings and constraints: It has been reported that TCR beta sequences accurately predicted the HLA-A and HLA-B alleles of most subjects. Later analysis found that TCR beta chains associated with HLA were more clonally expanded than other, equally common chains.

The PCR contained 60 Vbeta and 13 Jbeta primers. Clones were read by immunoSEQ multiplex PCR, and TCRdb kept only the in-frame ones, dropping some. The sample lists 190,000 or so clones; around 79% were seen once. The CDR3 spans 14 residues. V lost 4 bases and J lost 4, with 11 bases in between. CDR1 SGHTA and CDR2 FQGTGA come from the germline V gene. About this clone: Its specificity is unknown.

This TCR was sampled from a male donor in good health and CMV-seropositive. V gene TRBV7-3 combines with J gene TRBJ2-1, with TRBD2 as a possible D gene (6 bases). The sequenced sample consisted of PBMCs. CDR3 region: CASSYGGPYNEQFF. The CDR3 nucleotides are TGTGCCAGCAGCTACGGGGGACCGTACAATGAGCAGTTCTTC.